This T cell receptor beta chain comes out of a study of T-cell memory formation after mild COVID-19. Points on this clonotype: Its antigen is undetermined.

Constant-segment-primed 5'RACE gave TCR alpha and TCR beta cDNA libraries with sample barcodes and UMIs. TCRdb used MiXCR to reprocess the 5' RACE reads, holding one entry per CDR3 protein. The sample has approximately 560,000 distinct CDR3 sequences; 15% to 20% are singletons. Overall study results and limits: Some clones that responded were present in memory (sampled pre-infection), which suggests cross-reactive memory joined.

CDR3 length: 14 amino acids. Trimming pared 3 bases from V and 5 bases from J, leaving 13 bases between. Per the germline V gene, CDR1 is PRHDT and CDR2 is FYEKMQ (reference sequence). Sample: PBMCs or a T cell subset sorted from them (not recorded which). The clonotype comes from an adult woman who had mild COVID-19 (a few samples of this study predate the infection). Cell type and time point are not known. The J gene is TRBJ1-1, the V gene TRBV13; no reliable D call. CDR3 amino acids: CASSLEPSATEAFF. The DNA of the CDR3 is TGTGCCAGCAGCTTGGAACCTTCGGCGACTGAAGCTTTCTTT.